This T cell receptor beta chain was documented in a study of vaccination effects on CD4 cells after COVID-19. Study-wide context: Vaccination of participants consisted of two doses of either the BNT162b2 or mRNA-1273 vaccine. General study results and limits: Clones arising from infection and from vaccination showed marked clonal contraction late after vaccination.

Method: immunoSEQ multiplex PCR; TCRdb's copy keeps in-frame clones and lacks some. Among about 20,000 clones listed, approximately 79% were seen once. Trimming removed 4 bases at V and 8 bases at J, with 27 bases between. The CDR3 has 18 residues. The germline CDR1 and CDR2 sequences are SGHDT and YYEEEE. Pools of viral peptides were used by the ViraFEST assay to expand antigen-specific CD4+ T cells ahead of sequencing. Isolation of CD4+ T cells took place after 10 to 11 days of culture. The healthy vaccine recipients, who had no prior SARS-CoV-2 infection, showed negative nucleocapsid antibodies. PBMC were cultured at under 2.5 million per well with approximately 10 IU/ml IL-2 and 10 ug/ml peptides. Turning to this clone: Its antigen remains unidentified.

Material: CD4+ T cells from PBMCs cultured with HCoV-NL63 spike peptides, obtained before COVID-19 vaccination. This receptor was identified in a human donor who received a COVID-19 vaccine. The chain uses TRBV5-6 and TRBJ1-4, with D possibly matching TRBD1 (6 bases). CDR3 sequence (DNA): TGTGCCAGCAGCCGCGGGGGGCAGGTGACCCAAGGGGGAGAAAAACTGTTTTTT. Translated, it gives CASSRGGQVTQGGEKLFF.